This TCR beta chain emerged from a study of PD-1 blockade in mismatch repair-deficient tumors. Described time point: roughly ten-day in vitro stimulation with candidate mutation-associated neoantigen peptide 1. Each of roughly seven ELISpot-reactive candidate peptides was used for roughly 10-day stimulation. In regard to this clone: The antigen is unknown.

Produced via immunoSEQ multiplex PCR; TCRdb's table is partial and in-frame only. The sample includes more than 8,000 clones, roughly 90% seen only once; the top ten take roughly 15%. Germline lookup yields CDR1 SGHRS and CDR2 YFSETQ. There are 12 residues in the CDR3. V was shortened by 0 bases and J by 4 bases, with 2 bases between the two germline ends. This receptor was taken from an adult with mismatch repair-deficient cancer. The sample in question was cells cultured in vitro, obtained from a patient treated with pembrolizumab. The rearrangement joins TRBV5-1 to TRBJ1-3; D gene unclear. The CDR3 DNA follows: TGCGCCAGCAGCTTGGAGGGAAACACCATATATTTT. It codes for CASSLEGNTIYF. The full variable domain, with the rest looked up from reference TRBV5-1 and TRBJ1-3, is KAGVTQTPRYLIKTRGQQVTLSCSPISGHRSVSWYQQTPGQGLQFLFEYFSETQRNKGNFPGRFSGRQFSNSRSEMNVSTLELGDSALYLCASSLEGNTIYFGEGSWLTVV.